The 2 T cell receptor beta chains below were found in one sample sequenced in a study of identifying expanded T cells in peripheral blood. The table came from immunoSEQ multiplex PCR; TCRdb's copy has only in-frame clones and leaves some out. The table includes tens of thousands of clones, 84% detected once. The sequencing sample was made of blood. These receptors were taken from a person aged 18 to 75 in good health.

The chain has TRBV18 and TRBJ2-5; 8 bases fit TRBD2. V trimming: 0 bases; J trimming: 0 bases; junction bases outside the gene matches: 3. CDR1 is KGHSH, CDR2 LQKENI, per germline. The CDR3 runs 16 residues. This CDR3 is CASSPPAGGDQETQYF. The CDR3 nucleotides read TGTGCCAGCTCACCACCGGCGGGAGGAGACCAAGAGACCCAGTACTTC.

The V call is TRBV10-3, the J call TRBJ2-1; TRBD1 matches at 8 bases. The junction had 2 bases not matched to a gene; V was cut back by 0 bases and J by 4 bases. The germline V gene encodes CDR1 ENHRY and CDR2 SYGVKD. This CDR3 is 15 amino acids long. The CDR3 coding sequence is TGTGCCATCAGTGAGTCTACAGGGGGATACAATGAGCAGTTCTTC. This translates into CAISESTGGYNEQFF.